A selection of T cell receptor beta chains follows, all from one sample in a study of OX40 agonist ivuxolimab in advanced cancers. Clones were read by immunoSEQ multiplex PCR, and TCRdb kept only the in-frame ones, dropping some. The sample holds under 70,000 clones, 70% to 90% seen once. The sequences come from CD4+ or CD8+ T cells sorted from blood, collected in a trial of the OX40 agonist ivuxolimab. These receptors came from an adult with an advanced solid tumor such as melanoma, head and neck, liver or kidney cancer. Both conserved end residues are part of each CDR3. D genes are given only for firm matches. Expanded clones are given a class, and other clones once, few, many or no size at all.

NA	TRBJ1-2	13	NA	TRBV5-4	CASSLRGDYGYTF	TGTGCCAGCAGCTTAAGAGGGGACTATGGCTACACCTTC
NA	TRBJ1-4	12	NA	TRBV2	CASSPRHEKLFF	TGTGCCAGCAGTCCCAGGCATGAAAAACTGTTTTTT
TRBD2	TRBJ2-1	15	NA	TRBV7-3	CASSLSGSEHNEQFF	TGTGCCAGCAGCTTGAGCGGGAGCGAACACAATGAGCAGTTCTTC
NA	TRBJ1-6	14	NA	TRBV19	CASSIEEGDSPLHF	TGTGCCAGTAGTATAGAAGAAGGGGATTCACCCCTCCACTTT
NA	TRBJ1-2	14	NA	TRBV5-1	CASRSTRDNYGYTF	TGCGCCAGCCGCAGCACAAGGGATAACTATGGCTACACCTTC
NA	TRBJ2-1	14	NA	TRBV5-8	CASSTPSIFGEQFF	TGTGCCAGCAGCACCCCATCTATCTTCGGTGAGCAGTTCTTC
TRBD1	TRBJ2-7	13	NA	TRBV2	CASVRDRGAEQYF	TGTGCCAGCGTGCGGGACAGGGGAGCCGAGCAGTACTTC
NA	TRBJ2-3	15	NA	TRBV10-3	CAISEFIGGKDTQYF	TGTGCCATCAGTGAGTTTATCGGCGGGAAAGATACGCAGTATTTT
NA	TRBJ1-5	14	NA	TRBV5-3	CASSLEGSNQPQHF	TGTGCCAGCAGCTTAGAAGGCTCCAATCAGCCCCAGCATTTT
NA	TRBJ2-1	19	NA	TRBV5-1	CASSPTILSKGIIYNEQFF	TGCGCCAGCAGTCCGACCATTTTGTCCAAGGGGATTATCTACAATGAGCAGTTCTTC
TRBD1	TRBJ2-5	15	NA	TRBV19	CASSTSGQGEQTQYF	TGTGCCAGTAGTACTTCGGGACAGGGGGAGCAGACCCAGTACTTC
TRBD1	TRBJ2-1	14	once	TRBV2	CASNRQGSYNEQFF	TGTGCCAGCAACCGACAGGGGTCCTACAATGAGCAGTTCTTC
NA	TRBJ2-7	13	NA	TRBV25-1	CASSFTGVNEQYF	TGTGCCAGCAGTTTTACAGGAGTGAACGAGCAGTACTTC
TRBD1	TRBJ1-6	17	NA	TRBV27	CASSLDYRGRYNSPLHF	TGTGCCAGCAGTTTAGATTACAGGGGGCGTTATAATTCACCCCTCCACTTT
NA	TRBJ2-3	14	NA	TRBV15	CATSKGGSTDTQYF	TGTGCCACCAGCAAGGGGGGGAGCACAGATACGCAGTATTTT
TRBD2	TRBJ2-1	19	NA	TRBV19	CASSQTTSGRPGTYNEQFF	TGTGCCAGTAGTCAGACGACTAGCGGGAGGCCCGGCACATACAATGAGCAGTTCTTC
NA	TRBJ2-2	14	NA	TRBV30	CAWRSRMDTGELFF	TGTGCCTGGAGGTCCCGGATGGACACCGGGGAGCTGTTTTTT
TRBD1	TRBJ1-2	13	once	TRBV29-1	CSVLDRAIYGYTF	TGCAGCGTCTTGGACAGGGCGATCTATGGCTACACCTTC
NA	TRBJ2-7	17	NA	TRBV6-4	CASSDEGTWDISYEQYF	TGTGCCAGCAGTGACGAGGGTACTTGGGACATCTCCTACGAGCAGTACTTC
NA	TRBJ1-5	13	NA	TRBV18	CASSAAGIGPQHF	TGTGCCAGCTCAGCGGCGGGGATAGGACCCCAGCATTTT
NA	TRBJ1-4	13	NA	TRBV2	CASRELRREKLFF	TGTGCCAGCAGGGAACTAAGGCGTGAAAAACTGTTTTTT
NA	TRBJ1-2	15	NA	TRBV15	CATSPSQGGDYGYTF	TGTGCCACCAGCCCCTCCCAGGGAGGTGACTATGGCTACACCTTC